This T cell receptor beta chain was observed in a study of blood T cell repertoires in COVID-19. Some clones are missing from TCRdb's copy, which holds only in-frame ones; the method was immunoSEQ multiplex PCR. The repertoire holds around 180,000 clones, with 89% as singletons. Each participant's cohort was designated according to participant-reported clinical history. CDR3 length: 16 residues. Trimming pared 4 bases from V and 1 base from J, leaving 13 bases between. The germline V gene has CDR1 MNHNS and CDR2 SASEGT. This receptor was taken from a woman aged 35 to 49 with acute COVID-19. The rearrangement links TRBV6-1 to TRBJ2-2; D might be TRBD2 (6 bases). Sequencing input: PBMCs or T cells enriched from blood (not recorded which). CDR3 residues: CASSVTSTWNTGELFF. The CDR3 DNA is TGTGCCAGCAGTGTTACTAGCACCTGGAACACCGGGGAGCTGTTTTTT.